Listed here are 20 T cell receptor beta chains from one sample, sequenced in a study of CD8 T cells in Susac syndrome. RNA totalling roughly 0.45 to 1 ug underwent reverse transcription with random hexamers. TCRdb redid the calling of the immunoSEQ multiplex PCR reads with MiXCR, one entry per CDR3 protein. Altogether about 180,000 distinct CDR3 sequences are present, around 94% being singletons, with the ten largest covering 0.12%. Sequencing was performed on CD4+ T cells from PBMCs. These receptors were obtained from a human donor with Susac syndrome.

This CDR3 is CAWTMDTGANVLTF. DNA for the CDR3: TGTGCCTGGACAATGGATACTGGGGCCAACGTCCTGACTTTC. The J gene is TRBJ2-6, the V gene TRBV30; D is unclear. The germline V gene encodes CDR1 GTSNPN and CDR2 SVGIG (reference sequence). There are 14 residues in the CDR3. Trimming took off 4 bases at V and 2 bases at J, with 9 bases between the two ends.

V usage is TRBV7-2 and J usage is TRBJ2-7; a possible D gene is TRBD1 (5 bases). The CDR3 spans 13 residues. The V end lost 1 base, the J end lost 3 bases, and 7 bases lay between the germline ends. Germline lookup yields CDR1 SGHTA and CDR2 FQGNSA. CDR3 sequence (DNA): TGTGCCAGCAGCTTAGAAGGGGACTACGAGCAGTACTTC. It encodes CASSLEGDYEQYF. Full variable domain (missing parts from reference TRBV7-2 and TRBJ2-7): GAGVSQSPSNKVTEKGKDVELRCDPISGHTALYWYRQSLGQGLEFLIYFQGNSAPDKSGLPSDRFSAERTGGSVSTLTIQRTQQEDSAVYLCASSLEGDYEQYFGPGTRLTVT.

This clonotype appeared a single time. The gene calls are TRBV20-1 and TRBJ2-3; D could derive from TRBD1 or TRBD2 (5 bases each). V lost 7 bases to trimming and J lost 4 bases, with 18 bases between them. Germline V lookup: CDR1 DFQATT, CDR2 SNEGSKA (reference sequence). The CDR3 spans 14 residues. CDR3 sequence: CSGRGVRAADTQYF. The CDR3 DNA reads TGCAGTGGCAGAGGGGTCAGGGCGGCAGATACGCAGTATTTT.

The chain couples TRBV28 to TRBJ2-1, with D maybe TRBD1 (6 bases). The CDR3 contains 14 residues. V lost 6 bases to trimming and J lost 0 bases, with 9 bases between them. CDR1 is MDHEN, CDR2 SYDVKM, per germline. DNA of the CDR3: TGTGCCAGCAGAGGACAGATCTCCTACAATGAGCAGTTCTTC. This sequence encodes CASRGQISYNEQFF.

The chain uses TRBV29-1 and TRBJ2-3; tentatively, D is TRBD2 (6 bases). This CDR3 comprises 17 residues. Germline loops: CDR1 SQVTM, CDR2 ANQGSEA. Trimming took 4 bases from V and 0 from J, leaving 20 bases between them. The CDR3 reads CSVGGDFSKASTDTQYF. Written as DNA, the CDR3 is TGCAGCGTTGGGGGGGACTTTTCTAAGGCCAGCACAGATACGCAGTATTTT.

The chain couples TRBV18 to TRBJ2-7, with D hard to call. In germline, CDR1 is KGHSH, CDR2 LQKENI. V lost 1 base, J lost 0 bases, and 13 bases lay in between. There are 16 residues in the CDR3. CDR3: CASSPLPPGSSYEQYF. The CDR3 nucleotides are TGTGCCAGCTCACCACTTCCCCCGGGTAGCTCCTACGAGCAGTACTTC.

The chain combines TRBV7-2 with TRBJ1-1; D uncertain. Trimming left V 5 bases short and J 1 base short, with 8 bases between. Germline lookup yields CDR1 SGHTA and CDR2 FQGNSA. This CDR3 region has 13 residues. The CDR3 loop is CASSHGRNTEAFF. CDR3 nucleotides: TGTGCCAGCAGCCACGGCAGGAACACTGAAGCTTTCTTT.

The genes are TRBV20-1 and TRBJ2-1; D ambiguous. This CDR3 spans 13 amino acids. Germline-derived CDR1 and CDR2 are DFQATT and SNEGSKA (reference sequence). V lost 4 bases and J lost 4, with 11 bases in between. CDR3 sequence (DNA): TGCAGTGCTAATGAGAACGTATACAATGAGCAGTTCTTC. Amino acid sequence: CSANENVYNEQFF.

This chain connects TRBV19 to TRBJ2-2, with TRBD2 as a possible D gene (7 bases). The germline V gene encodes CDR1 LNHDA and CDR2 SQIVND (reference sequence). This CDR3 comprises 15 residues. V shed 7 bases and J shed 2 bases, with 14 bases lying between them. In nucleotides, the CDR3 is TGTGCCAGTACTCCGGGGGGCATTAACACCGGGGAGCTGTTTTTT. This sequence encodes CASTPGGINTGELFF.

This rearrangement joins TRBV20-1 to TRBJ2-1; 11 nucleotides align to TRBD1. The CDR3 extends over 13 amino acids. Germline lookup yields CDR1 DFQATT and CDR2 SNEGSKA (reference sequence). V shed 6 bases and J 9 bases; nucleotides not matched to a gene: 7. The CDR3 DNA reads as TGCAGTGCCGGACAGGGGGCAACGGGTGAGCAGTTCTTC. As protein: CSAGQGATGEQFF.

The chain joins TRBV6-2 or TRBV6-3 to TRBJ1-1; weak D call: TRBD1 (6 bases). The CDR3 is made up of 14 amino acids. The V and J ends lost 5 bases and 1 base respectively, with 11 bases between them. CDR1 and CDR2 from the germline V gene are MNHEY and SVGEGT. The CDR3 spells CASSRGGRNTEAFF. CDR3 DNA: TGTGCCAGCAGTAGAGGGGGGAGGAACACTGAAGCTTTCTTT.

The chain employs TRBV19 and TRBJ1-6, with D uncertain. Trimming removed 5 bases at V and 13 bases at J, with 15 bases between. The CDR3 runs to 13 residues. Germline V gives CDR1 LNHDA, CDR2 SQIVND (reference sequence). The CDR3: CASSSPGPDPLHF. CDR3 in DNA: TGTGCCAGTAGTTCACCGGGCCCCGACCCCCTCCACTTT. The full variable domain, with the rest looked up from reference TRBV19 and TRBJ1-6, is DGGITQSPKYLFRKEGQNVTLSCEQNLNHDAMYWYRQDPGQGLRLIYYSQIVNDFQKGDIAEGYSVSREKKESFPLTVTSAQKNPTAFYLCASSSPGPDPLHFGNGTRLTVT.

This clonotype is a singleton in its sample. This rearrangement joins TRBV2 to TRBJ1-5, with D uncertain. Trimming removed 3 bases from V and 1 base from J, with 7 bases in between. CDR1 is SNHLY and CDR2 is FYNNEI in the germline V gene. CDR3 length equals 14 residues. The CDR3 DNA reads as TGTGCCAGCAGTGAGCTGACGAGCAATCAGCCCCAGCATTTT. It is translated as CASSELTSNQPQHF.

The chain joins TRBV18 to TRBJ2-7; D call uncertain. The length of the CDR3 is 14 residues. Trimming shortened V by 0 bases and J by 2 bases, and 8 bases separated the two germline ends. Germline V gene data show CDR1 as KGHSH and CDR2 as LQKENI. The CDR3 reads CASSPPVSTYEQYF. Here the CDR3 DNA reads TGTGCCAGCTCACCACCGGTTTCTACCTACGAGCAGTACTTC.

The gene calls are TRBV28 and TRBJ2-5, with TRBD1 as a possible D gene (6 bases). CDR3 length: 15 amino acids. V was trimmed by 3 bases and J by 0 bases, leaving 11 bases between them. The germline CDR1 and CDR2 sequences are MDHEN and SYDVKM. Here the CDR3 reads CASSFWTAYQETQYF. CDR3 in DNA: TGTGCCAGCAGTTTCTGGACAGCGTACCAAGAGACCCAGTACTTC.

This chain joins TRBV14 and TRBJ2-3; D is unclear. V shed 0 bases and J shed 10 bases, with 11 bases lying between them. The CDR3 length is 13 residues. The germline gives CDR1 SGHDN, CDR2 FVKESK. This CDR3 is CASSQERTPPQYF. The CDR3 coding sequence is TGTGCCAGCAGCCAAGAACGAACCCCTCCGCAGTATTTT. Filled out from reference TRBV14 and TRBJ2-3, the complete variable domain reads EAGVTQFPSHSVIEKGQTVTLRCDPISGHDNLYWYRRVMGKEIKFLLHFVKESKQDESGMPNNRFLAERTGGTYSTLKVQPAELEDSGVYFCASSQERTPPQYFGPGTRLTVL.

The J gene is TRBJ1-5, the V gene TRBV2; D remains unclear. Germline values: CDR1 SNHLY, CDR2 FYNNEI. Trimming took off 6 bases at V and 2 bases at J, with 14 bases between the two ends. This CDR3 has 15 amino acids. CDR3 nucleotides: TGTGCCAGCAGGACACCGGACGGGGGCAATCAGCCCCAGCATTTT. As protein: CASRTPDGGNQPQHF.

The V call is TRBV2, the J call TRBJ2-7; 7 bases are a match to TRBD1. Germline V gene lookup returns CDR1 SNHLY and CDR2 FYNNEI. This CDR3 is built from 14 residues. The ends lost 6 bases at V and 0 bases at J; junction bases unmatched: 5. The CDR3 reads CASSYQGDSYEQYF. The DNA for the CDR3 is TGTGCCAGCAGCTACCAGGGGGACTCCTACGAGCAGTACTTC.

V and J are TRBV27 and TRBJ1-1; TRBD1 aligns across 7 bases. The CDR3 contains 14 residues. J lost 5 bases, V lost 7 bases, and 10 bases had no gene match. Germline CDR1 MNHEY, CDR2 SMNVEV (reference sequence). This CDR3 is CASTHRQGGTEAFF. Here the CDR3 DNA reads TGTGCCAGCACCCACCGACAGGGTGGGACTGAAGCTTTCTTT.

The chain carries TRBV3-1 and TRBJ1-2; D is unresolved. Germline CDR1 reads LGHDT; CDR2 reads YNNKEL (reference sequence). Trimming removed 1 base from V and 4 bases from J, with 25 bases in between. This CDR3 comprises 19 residues. The CDR3 sequence is CASSQGISLLSGSIYGYTF. CDR3 nucleotides: TGTGCCAGCAGCCAAGGGATTTCGCTTCTATCGGGATCTATCTATGGCTACACCTTC.